Listed here are 31 T cell receptor beta chains from one sample, sequenced in a study of T cells in Graves' hyperthyroidism and ophthalmopathy. RNA transcripts gave rise to amplified TCR beta CDR3 regions. Primed by the HTBI set, a first-round RT-PCR was run on the TCR CDR3. In TCRdb, the multiplex PCR reads were re-called with MiXCR into one record per CDR3 protein. The sample has some 510,000 distinct CDR3 sequences, 40% to 55% seen once. The sequenced sample was peripheral blood or thyroid tissue (not recorded which). Receptor source: a woman between 18 and 29 years old with Graves' hyperthyroidism.

CDR3 residues: CASSLGLGPYGYTF. CDR3 coding DNA: TGTGCCAGCAGCTTGGGGCTAGGGCCCTATGGCTACACCTTC. The gene calls are TRBV7-9 and TRBJ1-2, with D possibly matching TRBD1 (5 bases). V was trimmed by 3 bases and J by 4 bases, leaving 12 bases between them. Germline loops: CDR1 SEHNR, CDR2 FQNEAQ (reference sequence). The CDR3 consists of 14 residues. The entire variable domain, with the rest obtained from reference TRBV7-9 and TRBJ1-2, is as follows: DTGVSQNPRHKITKRGQNVTFRCDPISEHNRLYWYRQTLGQGPEFLTYFQNEAQLEKSRLLSDRFSAERPKGSFSTLEIQRTEQGDSAMYLCASSLGLGPYGYTFGSGTRLTVV.

The chain is built from TRBV7-2 and TRBJ1-2, with D perhaps TRBD1 (5 bases). Germline loops: CDR1 SGHTA, CDR2 FQGNSA. The CDR3 sequence is 10 residues long. V lost 7 bases and J 10 bases, leaving 10 bases between the germline ends. In DNA form, the CDR3 reads TGTGCCAGCACCCGGGGGGACTACACCTTC. It specifies CASTRGDYTF.

The chain carries TRBV12-3 or TRBV12-4 and TRBJ2-3; D not resolved. The V end lost 7 bases, the J end lost 6 bases, and 11 bases lay between the germline ends. This CDR3 has 12 residues. CDR3 sequence reads: CASTQGSDTQYF. CDR3 in DNA: TGTGCCAGCACCCAAGGTAGCGATACGCAGTATTTT.

This clonotype was seen a handful of times. The chain recombines TRBV10-3 with TRBJ1-5, with TRBD1 identical over 7 bases. The V segment lost 10 bases and the J segment 4 bases; nucleotides outside the gene matches: 10. The CDR3 sequence is 14 residues long. Germline V gene lookup returns CDR1 ENHRY and CDR2 SYGVKD. The CDR3 DNA is TGTGCCACCGCGCTTGAGGGGGCAAATCAGCCCCAGCATTTT. Translating it yields CATALEGANQPQHF.

This clonotype was detected many times. J is TRBJ1-2 and V is TRBV24-1; TRBD1 agrees at 8 bases. The germline CDR1 and CDR2 sequences are KGHDR and SFDVKD. V trimming: 9 bases; J trimming: 8 bases; junction bases outside the gene matches: 10. The CDR3 has 13 residues. As DNA, the CDR3 is TGTGCCACCTCCTTCCAGGGGGCGAGCGGCTACACCTTC. Protein sequence: CATSFQGASGYTF.

In this sample, this clonotype turned up once. This may arise from a read error, as a much more abundant clone is one base away. This chain connects TRBV7-2 to TRBJ1-1, with unresolved D. The CDR3 is 14 residues long. Germline assignment: CDR1 SGHTA and CDR2 FQGNSA. Trimming pared 5 bases from V and 0 bases from J, leaving 10 bases between. CDR3 protein: CASSHQAMNTEAFF. Here the CDR3 DNA reads TGTGCCAGCAGCCATCAGGCGATGAACACTGAAGCTTTCTTT.

The CDR3 DNA follows: TGTGCCAGCAGCGTTGGCCCCCAGTACTTC. It is translated as CASSVGPQYF. The V and J genes are TRBV7-9 and TRBJ2-5, with unresolved D. This CDR3 contains 10 residues. Looked up from germline, CDR1 is SEHNR and CDR2 is FQNEAQ (reference sequence). V shed 5 bases and J shed 9 bases, with 7 bases lying between them.

In the case of this clonotype: One end of the junction does not line up with germline, which may come from a read error. This sequence joins TRBV2 and TRBJ2-6; TRBD1 agrees at 8 bases. Germline values: CDR1 SNHLY, CDR2 FYNNEI. This CDR3 comprises 15 residues. CDR3 sequence reads: CASRDRGMGANVLTF. CDR3 nucleotides: TGTGCCAGCCGTGACAGGGGTATGGGGGCCAACGTCCTGACTTTC. Complete variable domain (other parts from reference TRBV2 and TRBJ2-6): EPEVTQTPSHQVTQMGQEVILRCVPISNHLYFYWYRQILGQKVEFLVSFYNNEISEKSEIFDDQFSVERPDGSNFTLKIRSTKLEDSAMYFCASRDRGMGANVLTFGAGSRLTVL.

This clonotype was detected a few times. This sequence may be a read error, since a much larger clone differs from it by one base. The gene calls are TRBV20-1 and TRBJ2-5; D not resolved. This CDR3 has 10 amino acids. CDR1 is DFQATT, CDR2 SNEGSKA, per germline (reference sequence). The ends were cut back, 5 bases at V and 5 bases at J, with 6 bases in the middle. The CDR3 DNA reads as TGCAGTGCTGGATGGGAGACCCAGTACTTC. It encodes CSAGWETQYF.

This chain links TRBV29-1 with TRBJ1-2, with D uncertain. The germline V gene encodes CDR1 SQVTM and CDR2 ANQGSEA. V was clipped by 7 bases and J by 7 bases, with 7 bases between them. The CDR3 is made up of 9 amino acids. For the CDR3, the DNA is TGCAGCGGCGAGGGTGGCTACACCTTC. Its protein product is CSGEGGYTF.

J is TRBJ2-7 and V is TRBV2; D perhaps matches TRBD2 (5 bases). Trimming pared 6 bases from V and 2 bases from J, leaving 14 bases between. The CDR3 is 14 amino acids. Germline values: CDR1 SNHLY, CDR2 FYNNEI. The CDR3 loop is CASSFGGRTYEQYF. CDR3 sequence (DNA): TGTGCCAGCAGCTTTGGAGGTAGAACCTACGAGCAGTACTTC.

Ten or more counts support this clonotype. The chain employs TRBV7-9 and TRBJ1-1, with 7 bases lining up with TRBD1. J lost 1 base, V lost 2 bases, and 4 bases had no gene match. CDR1 and CDR2 from the germline V gene are SEHNR and FQNEAQ (reference sequence). The CDR3 totals 15 residues. CDR3 sequence reads: CASSLNRDRNTEAFF. Here the CDR3 DNA reads TGTGCCAGCAGCTTAAACCGGGACAGGAACACTGAAGCTTTCTTT. Looking up the rest from reference TRBV7-9 and TRBJ1-1 gives the full variable domain: DTGVSQNPRHKITKRGQNVTFRCDPISEHNRLYWYRQTLGQGPEFLTYFQNEAQLEKSRLLSDRFSAERPKGSFSTLEIQRTEQGDSAMYLCASSLNRDRNTEAFFGQGTRLTVV.

The V and J genes are TRBV20-1 and TRBJ1-2; D is ambiguous. V was cut by 4 bases and J by 6 bases, with 9 bases left in between. The CDR3 length is 11 residues. Germline V gene sequence: CDR1 DFQATT, CDR2 SNEGSKA (reference sequence). The CDR3 DNA sequence: TGCAGTGCTATGGGAGTCCATGGCTACACCTTC. Protein product: CSAMGVHGYTF.

This clonotype was detected only a few times. This chain connects TRBV7-9 to TRBJ1-5; 8 bases fit TRBD1. The CDR3 has 13 amino acids. Germline CDR1 and CDR2: SEHNR and FQNEAQ (reference sequence). V shed 1 base and J 15 bases; nucleotides not matched to a gene: 8. For the CDR3, the DNA is TGTGCCAGCAGCTTAGATCAGGGGGCCCCGCCGCATTTT. It yields the protein CASSLDQGAPPHF. Using reference TRBV7-9 and TRBJ1-5 for the parts outside the CDR3, the full variable domain is DTGVSQNPRHKITKRGQNVTFRCDPISEHNRLYWYRQTLGQGPEFLTYFQNEAQLEKSRLLSDRFSAERPKGSFSTLEIQRTEQGDSAMYLCASSLDQGAPPHFGDGTRLSIL.

The chain uses TRBV12-3 or TRBV12-4 and TRBJ1-3; tentative D call: TRBD1 (5 bases). This CDR3 has 15 residues. V was cut by 3 bases and J by 1 base, with 10 bases left in between. CDR3 loop: CASSFDRTSGNTIYF. As DNA, the CDR3 is TGTGCCAGCAGTTTTGACAGAACGTCTGGAAACACCATATATTTT.

Turning to this clonotype: The junction shows a germline mismatch at one end, possibly a read error. The genes are TRBV24-1 and TRBJ1-3; TRBD1 matches 8 bases. Germline CDR1 is KGHDR and CDR2 is SFDVKD. CDR3 size: 15 residues. The CDR3 loop reads CASSYQGARGNTIYF. CDR3 coding DNA: TGTGCCAGCAGTTATCAGGGGGCGCGGGGAAACACCATATATTTT.

Many counts were recorded for this clonotype. One end of the junction does not line up with germline, which may come from a read error. This CDR3 reads CASSFQGPYGYTF. The CDR3 nucleotides are TGTGCCAGCAGTTTCCAGGGACCCTATGGCTACACCTTC. V and J are TRBV24-1 and TRBJ1-2; TRBD1 is a possible D gene (5 bases). Germline CDR1 and CDR2: KGHDR and SFDVKD. There are 13 residues in the CDR3.

The chain joins TRBV15 to TRBJ1-3; no clear D. Trimming shortened V by 4 bases and J by 8 bases, and 12 bases separated the two germline ends. In germline, CDR1 is LNHNV, CDR2 YYDKDF (reference sequence). This CDR3 has 13 amino acids. CDR3 nucleotides: TGTGCCACCAGCATAAGGGCGCGAGACACCATATATTTT. This codes for CATSIRARDTIYF. The whole variable domain, remainder taken from reference TRBV15 and TRBJ1-3, is DAMVIQNPRYQVTQFGKPVTLSCSQTLNHNVMYWYQQKSSQAPKLLFHYYDKDFNNEADTPDNFQSRRPNTSFCFLDIRSPGLGDTAMYLCATSIRARDTIYFGEGSWLTVV.

The gene calls are TRBV29-1 and TRBJ1-3, with a possible D match to TRBD1 (5 bases). The V and J ends lost 8 bases and 0 bases respectively, with 17 bases between them. This CDR3 has 15 residues. Germline-derived CDR1 and CDR2 are SQVTM and ANQGSEA. CDR3 amino acids: CSSYSAGTSGNTIYF. DNA of the CDR3: TGCAGCAGTTACTCCGCCGGGACCTCTGGAAACACCATATATTTT.

The chain uses TRBV25-1 and TRBJ2-7, with D tentatively TRBD1 (5 bases). The CDR3 length is 16 residues. V was pared by 9 bases and J by 0 bases, with 21 bases between. Germline loops: CDR1 MGHDK, CDR2 SYGVNS. CDR3 loop: CASSIIPGKSSYEQYF. The CDR3 bases are TGTGCCAGTAGTATAATCCCAGGGAAGAGCTCCTACGAGCAGTACTTC.

This clonotype has a handful of counts. The gene calls are TRBV19 and TRBJ2-7; 9 bases agree with TRBD1. CDR3 length: 15 amino acids. Trimming removed 4 bases from V and 5 bases from J; junction bases left unmatched: 9. Per germline, CDR1 LNHDA and CDR2 SQIVND (reference sequence). This CDR3 reads CASSTSRDRENEQYF. The CDR3 nucleotides read TGTGCCAGTAGTACTTCCCGGGACAGGGAAAACGAGCAGTACTTC.

The chain is built from TRBV4-1 and TRBJ2-7, with 10 bases lining up with TRBD1. J lost 5 bases, V lost 3 bases, and 4 bases had no gene match. The CDR3 length is 14 residues. Germline V lookup: CDR1 MGHRA, CDR2 YSYEKL. CDR3 protein: CASSQADRGDEQYF. For the CDR3, the DNA is TGCGCCAGCAGCCAGGCGGACAGGGGGGACGAGCAGTACTTC.

The chain links TRBV25-1 to TRBJ1-6; 7 bases map to TRBD1. The CDR3 has 13 residues. Germline V CDR1 and CDR2: MGHDK, SYGVNS. CDR3 sequence: CARRTGVGSPLHF. CDR3 in DNA: TGTGCTAGACGGACAGGAGTAGGTTCACCCCTCCACTTT.

DNA for the CDR3: TGTGCCATCAGACGGACTAGCGGGAGGAATGAGCAGTTCTTC. It encodes CAIRRTSGRNEQFF. This rearrangement joins TRBV10-3 to TRBJ2-1; TRBD2 matches 14 bases. J gave up 7 bases and V 6 bases, and 2 bases lay outside the gene matches. The CDR3 has 14 residues. Germline values: CDR1 ENHRY, CDR2 SYGVKD.

The chain is built from TRBV2 and TRBJ1-2; D is perhaps TRBD1 (5 bases). V was clipped by 11 bases and J by 8 bases, with 18 bases between them. The CDR3 is 12 residues long. In germline, CDR1 is SNHLY, CDR2 FYNNEI. Here the CDR3 reads CAWNPGPSGYTF. CDR3 coding DNA: TGTGCCTGGAATCCGGGACCCTCGGGCTACACCTTC.

The chain is built from TRBV2 and TRBJ2-5; D unclear. The germline V gene has CDR1 SNHLY and CDR2 FYNNEI. The CDR3 has 12 amino acids. Trimming removed 9 bases from V and 3 bases from J, with 11 bases in between. The CDR3 nucleotides read TGTGCCAGTAGTTGGAGCGAAGAGACCCAGTACTTC. It translates to CASSWSEETQYF.

The chain couples TRBV2 to TRBJ1-1; D is possibly TRBD1 (6 bases). Trimming cost V 4 bases and J 1 base, with 10 bases left between them. Germline V lookup: CDR1 SNHLY, CDR2 FYNNEI. The CDR3 consists of 14 residues. The CDR3 region has the DNA TGTGCCAGCAGTGTGCGGACAGCGAACACTGAAGCTTTCTTT. This encodes CASSVRTANTEAFF.

The chain uses TRBV15 and TRBJ1-1; 7 nucleotides align to TRBD1. Germline V lookup: CDR1 LNHNV, CDR2 YYDKDF (reference sequence). This CDR3 has 13 amino acids. After removal of 1 base from V and 9 bases from J, the junction contained 5 bases not matched to a gene. The CDR3 DNA sequence: TGTGCCACCAGCAGAGGAGGGGACAGCCAAGCTTTCTTT. It codes for CATSRGGDSQAFF.

The gene calls are TRBV11-2 and TRBJ1-5; D is uncertain. This CDR3 region has 13 residues. Germline V gives CDR1 SGHAT, CDR2 FQNNGV. Trimming took off 3 bases at V and 10 bases at J, with 13 bases between the two ends. The CDR3 coding sequence is TGTGCCAGCAGCTTGGTAGGGATTCGCCCCCAGCATTTT. Its translation: CASSLVGIRPQHF.

This sequence joins TRBV7-8 and TRBJ2-7; weak D call: TRBD2 (5 bases). The CDR3 length is 15 residues. V was cut by 8 bases and J by 6 bases, with 23 bases left in between. The germline V gene has CDR1 SGHVS and CDR2 FQNEAQ. CDR3 in DNA: TGTGCCAGCGCGGCCCGATCTCCGCGGGCCCTCGAGCAGTACTTC. It codes for CASAARSPRALEQYF.

V usage is TRBV7-3 and J usage is TRBJ2-7; D is possibly TRBD2 (6 bases). Germline lookup yields CDR1 SGHTA and CDR2 FQGTGA. V was pared by 5 bases and J by 5 bases, with 13 bases between. The CDR3 consists of 13 residues. The CDR3 here is CASSPGLWNEQYF. CDR3 nucleotide sequence: TGTGCCAGCAGCCCGGGACTGTGGAACGAGCAGTACTTC.